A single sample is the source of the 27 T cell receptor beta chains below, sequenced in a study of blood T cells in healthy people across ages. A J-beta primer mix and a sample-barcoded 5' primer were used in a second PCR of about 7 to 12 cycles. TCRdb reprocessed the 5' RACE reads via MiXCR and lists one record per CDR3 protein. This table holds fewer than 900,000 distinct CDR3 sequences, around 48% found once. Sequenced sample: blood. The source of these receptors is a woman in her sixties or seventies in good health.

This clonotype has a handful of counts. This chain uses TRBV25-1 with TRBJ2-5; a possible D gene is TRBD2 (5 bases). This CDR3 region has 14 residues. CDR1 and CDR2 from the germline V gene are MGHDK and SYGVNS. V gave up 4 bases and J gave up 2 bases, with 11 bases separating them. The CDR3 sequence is CASSARGKQETQYF. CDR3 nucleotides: TGTGCCAGCAGTGCCCGGGGAAAACAAGAGACCCAGTACTTC.

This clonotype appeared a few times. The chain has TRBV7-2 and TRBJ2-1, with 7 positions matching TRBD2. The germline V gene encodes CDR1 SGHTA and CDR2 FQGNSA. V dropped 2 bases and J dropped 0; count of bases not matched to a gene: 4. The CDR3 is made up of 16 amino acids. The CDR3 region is CASSLSGISSYNEQFF. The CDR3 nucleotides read TGTGCCAGCAGCTTAAGCGGGATTAGCTCCTACAATGAGCAGTTCTTC.

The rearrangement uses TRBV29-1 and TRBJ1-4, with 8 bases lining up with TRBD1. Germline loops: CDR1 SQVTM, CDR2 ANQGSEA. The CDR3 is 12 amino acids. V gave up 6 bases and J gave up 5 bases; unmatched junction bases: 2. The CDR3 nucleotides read TGCAGCGTAAGGACAGGGAATGAAAAACTGTTTTTT. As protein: CSVRTGNEKLFF.

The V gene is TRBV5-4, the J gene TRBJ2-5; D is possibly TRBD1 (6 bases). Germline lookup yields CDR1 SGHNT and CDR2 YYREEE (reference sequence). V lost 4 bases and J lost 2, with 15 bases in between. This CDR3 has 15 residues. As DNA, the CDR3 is TGTGCCAGCAGCCCAACAACAGGGACACAAGAGACCCAGTACTTC. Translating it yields CASSPTTGTQETQYF.

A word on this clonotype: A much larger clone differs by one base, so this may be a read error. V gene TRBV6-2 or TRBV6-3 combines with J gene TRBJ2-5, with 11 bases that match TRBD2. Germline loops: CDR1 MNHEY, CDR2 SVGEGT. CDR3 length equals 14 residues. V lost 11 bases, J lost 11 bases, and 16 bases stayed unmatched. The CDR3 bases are TGTGCCTCCGGCCGCACTAGCGGGAGCAATGAGCAGTACTTC. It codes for CASGRTSGSNEQYF.

CDR3 in DNA: TGTACCAGCAGACAAGCTGGTAGCTTGGCCCTCCACTTT. Translated, it gives CTSRQAGSLALHF. The genes are TRBV7-2 and TRBJ1-6, with D hard to call. The CDR3 totals 13 residues. V dropped 6 bases and J dropped 14 bases, with 17 bases sitting between them. Germline V gives CDR1 SGHTA, CDR2 FQGNSA.

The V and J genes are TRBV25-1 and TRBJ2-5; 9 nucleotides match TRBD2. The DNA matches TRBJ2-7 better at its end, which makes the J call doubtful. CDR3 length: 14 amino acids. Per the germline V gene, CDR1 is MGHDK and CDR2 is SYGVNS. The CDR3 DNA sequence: TGTGCCAGCGGGGGGGCGGGACTAGCATTCGAGCAGTACTTC. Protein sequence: CASGGAGLAFEQYF.

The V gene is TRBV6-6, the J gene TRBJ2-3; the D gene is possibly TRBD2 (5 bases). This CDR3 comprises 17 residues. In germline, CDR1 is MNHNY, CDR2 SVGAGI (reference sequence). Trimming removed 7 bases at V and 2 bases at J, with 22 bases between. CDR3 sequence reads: CASNILFYPRDTDTQYF. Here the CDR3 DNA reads TGTGCCAGCAACATACTCTTTTACCCGAGGGACACAGATACGCAGTATTTT.

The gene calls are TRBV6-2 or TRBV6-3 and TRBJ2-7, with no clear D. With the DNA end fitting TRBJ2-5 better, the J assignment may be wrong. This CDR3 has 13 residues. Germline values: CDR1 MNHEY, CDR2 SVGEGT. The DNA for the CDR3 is TGTGCCAGCAGTTACGTTAGTGTAGAGACCCAGTACTTC. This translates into CASSYVSVETQYF.

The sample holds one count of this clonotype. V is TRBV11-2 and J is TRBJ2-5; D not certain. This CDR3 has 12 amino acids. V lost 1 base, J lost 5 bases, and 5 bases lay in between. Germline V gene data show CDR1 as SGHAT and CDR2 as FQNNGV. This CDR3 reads CASSLVDETQYF. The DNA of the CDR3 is TGTGCCAGCAGCTTAGTCGATGAGACCCAGTACTTC.

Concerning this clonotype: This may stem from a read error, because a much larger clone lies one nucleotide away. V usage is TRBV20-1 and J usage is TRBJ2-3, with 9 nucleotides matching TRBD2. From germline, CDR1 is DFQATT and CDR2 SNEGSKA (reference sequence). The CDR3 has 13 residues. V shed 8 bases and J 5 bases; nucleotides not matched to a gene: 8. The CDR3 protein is CSSGRAGGDTQYF. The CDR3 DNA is TGCAGTTCCGGCAGAGCGGGAGGAGATACGCAGTATTTT.

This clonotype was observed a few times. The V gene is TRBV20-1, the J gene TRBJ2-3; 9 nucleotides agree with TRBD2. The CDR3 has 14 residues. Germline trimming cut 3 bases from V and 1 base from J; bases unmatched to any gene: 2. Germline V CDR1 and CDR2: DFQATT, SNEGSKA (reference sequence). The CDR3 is CSARWTSGTDTQYF. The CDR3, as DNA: TGCAGTGCTAGGTGGACTAGCGGCACAGATACGCAGTATTTT.

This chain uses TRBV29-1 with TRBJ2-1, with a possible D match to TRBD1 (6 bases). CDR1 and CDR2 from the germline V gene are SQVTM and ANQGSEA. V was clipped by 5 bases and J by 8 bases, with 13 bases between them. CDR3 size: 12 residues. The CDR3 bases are TGCAGCGTTAGAAAACAGGGAGATGAGCAGTTCTTC. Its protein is CSVRKQGDEQFF.

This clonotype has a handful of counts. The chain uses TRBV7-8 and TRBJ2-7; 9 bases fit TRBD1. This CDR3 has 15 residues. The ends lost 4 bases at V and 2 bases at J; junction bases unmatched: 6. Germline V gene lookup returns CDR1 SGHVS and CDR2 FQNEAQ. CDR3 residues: CASSSTGGETYEQYF. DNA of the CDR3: TGTGCCAGCAGCTCTACAGGGGGCGAAACCTACGAGCAGTACTTC.

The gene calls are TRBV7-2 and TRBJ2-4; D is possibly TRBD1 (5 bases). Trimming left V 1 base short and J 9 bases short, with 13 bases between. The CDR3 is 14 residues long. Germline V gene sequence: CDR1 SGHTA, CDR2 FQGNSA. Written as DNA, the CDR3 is TGTGCCAGCAGCTTAGATTCGGCAGGGATCATTCAGTACTTC. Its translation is CASSLDSAGIIQYF.

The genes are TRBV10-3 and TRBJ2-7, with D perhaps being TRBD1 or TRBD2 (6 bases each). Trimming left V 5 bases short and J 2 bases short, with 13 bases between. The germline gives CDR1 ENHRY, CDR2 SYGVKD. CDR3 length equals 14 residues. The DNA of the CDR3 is TGTGCCATCAGTCCCGGGGGCTCTACCTACGAGCAGTACTTC. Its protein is CAISPGGSTYEQYF.

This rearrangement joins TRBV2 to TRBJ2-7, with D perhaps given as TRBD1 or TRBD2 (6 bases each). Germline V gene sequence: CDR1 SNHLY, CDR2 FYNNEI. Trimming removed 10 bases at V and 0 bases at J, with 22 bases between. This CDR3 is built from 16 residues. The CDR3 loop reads CATDEGGDKPSYEQYF. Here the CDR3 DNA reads TGTGCCACCGACGAAGGAGGGGACAAGCCCTCCTACGAGCAGTACTTC. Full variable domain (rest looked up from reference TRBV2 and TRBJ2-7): EPEVTQTPSHQVTQMGQEVILRCVPISNHLYFYWYRQILGQKVEFLVSFYNNEISEKSEIFDDQFSVERPDGSNFTLKIRSTKLEDSAMYFCATDEGGDKPSYEQYFGPGTRLTVT.

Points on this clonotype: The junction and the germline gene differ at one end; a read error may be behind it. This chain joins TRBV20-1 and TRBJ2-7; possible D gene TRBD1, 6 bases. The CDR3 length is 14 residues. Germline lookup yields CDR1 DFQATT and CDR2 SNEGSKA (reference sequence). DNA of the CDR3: TGCAGTGCCAACCACAGGGCCGAGTCCTGCGAGCAGTACTTC. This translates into CSANHRAESCEQYF.

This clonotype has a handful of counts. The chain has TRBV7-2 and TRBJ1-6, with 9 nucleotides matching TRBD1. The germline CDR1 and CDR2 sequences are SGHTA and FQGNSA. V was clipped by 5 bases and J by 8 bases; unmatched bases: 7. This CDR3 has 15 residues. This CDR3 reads CASSAYRGRYSPLHF. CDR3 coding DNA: TGTGCCAGCAGCGCTTACAGGGGGCGTTATTCACCCCTCCACTTT.

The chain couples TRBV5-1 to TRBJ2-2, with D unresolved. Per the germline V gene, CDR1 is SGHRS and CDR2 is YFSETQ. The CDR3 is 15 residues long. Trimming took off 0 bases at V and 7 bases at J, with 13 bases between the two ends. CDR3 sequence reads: CASSLEVGKVGELFF. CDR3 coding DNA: TGCGCCAGCAGCTTGGAGGTGGGGAAGGTCGGGGAGCTGTTTTTT.

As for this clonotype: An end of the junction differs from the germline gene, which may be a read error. CDR3: CASSLVLSYTEAFF. DNA of the CDR3: TGTGCCAGCAGCTTAGTTCTCAGTTACACTGAAGCTTTTTTT. The chain couples TRBV7-9 to TRBJ1-1; no firm D call. The CDR3 runs to 14 residues. Germline V gene lookup returns CDR1 SEHNR and CDR2 FQNEAQ (reference sequence).

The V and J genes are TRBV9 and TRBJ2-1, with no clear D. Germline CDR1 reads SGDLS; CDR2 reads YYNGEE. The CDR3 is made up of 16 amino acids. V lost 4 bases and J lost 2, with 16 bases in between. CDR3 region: CASSPQSPDTYNEQFF. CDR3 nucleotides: TGTGCCAGCAGCCCACAATCCCCTGATACCTACAATGAGCAGTTCTTC.

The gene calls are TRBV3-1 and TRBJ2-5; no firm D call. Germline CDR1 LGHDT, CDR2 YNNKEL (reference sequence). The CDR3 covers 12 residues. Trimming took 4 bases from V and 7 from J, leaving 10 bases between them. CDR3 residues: CASSRGPGTQYF. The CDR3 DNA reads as TGTGCCAGCAGCCGCGGCCCGGGGACCCAGTACTTC.

In DNA form, the CDR3 reads TGTGCCAGCAAACCGGGACAGCCCTATGGCTACACCTTC. Its translation is CASKPGQPYGYTF. The chain recombines TRBV6-1 with TRBJ1-2; TRBD1 matches at 7 bases. The length of the CDR3 is 13 residues. Germline loops: CDR1 MNHNS, CDR2 SASEGT. V shed 7 bases, J shed 4 bases, and the junction held 6 bases outside the gene matches.

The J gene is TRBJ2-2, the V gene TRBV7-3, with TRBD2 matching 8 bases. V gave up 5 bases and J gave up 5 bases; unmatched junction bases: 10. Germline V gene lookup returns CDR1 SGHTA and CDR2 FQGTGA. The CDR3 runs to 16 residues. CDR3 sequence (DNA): TGTGCCAGCAGCCCCGTTGGACGGGGGGGAACCGGGGAGCTGTTTTTT. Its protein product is CASSPVGRGGTGELFF.

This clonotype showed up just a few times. The CDR3 DNA reads TGCAGTGCTAGACGACCAGGGAGTAATTCACCCCTCCACTTT. Translation: CSARRPGSNSPLHF. The chain links TRBV20-1 to TRBJ1-6; D is perhaps TRBD1 (5 bases). CDR1 DFQATT and CDR2 SNEGSKA come from the germline V gene (reference sequence). V lost 2 bases, J lost 6 bases, and 11 bases lay in between. This CDR3 spans 14 amino acids.

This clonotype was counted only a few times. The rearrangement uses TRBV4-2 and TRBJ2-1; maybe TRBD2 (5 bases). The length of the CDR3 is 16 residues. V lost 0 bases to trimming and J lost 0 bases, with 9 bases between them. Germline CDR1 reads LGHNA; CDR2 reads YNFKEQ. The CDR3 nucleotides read TGTGCCAGCAGCCAAGAGGAGGCGAGCTCCTACAATGAGCAGTTCTTC. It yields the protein CASSQEEASSYNEQFF.